This TCR beta chain was sequenced for a study of glioma-infiltrating T cells after dendritic cell vaccination. Whole-study findings and limits: Estimated pretreatment TIL content predicted outcome after dendritic cell vaccination.

Looked up from germline, CDR1 is MRHNA and CDR2 is SNTAGT. This CDR3 comprises 14 residues. The V segment lost 2 bases and the J segment 4 bases; nucleotides outside the gene matches: 0. This clone came up a few times. Its antigen is unidentified. The time point: after dendritic cell vaccination, including at tumor progression/relapse. The data were produced by immunoSEQ multiplex PCR, yet TCRdb's version contains in-frame clones alone and is incomplete. Counted here are more than 9,000 clones, 70% to 85% occurring once; the ten biggest clones make up about two fifths. The sequence was collected from a human donor with glioblastoma. V usage is TRBV6-4 and J usage is TRBJ2-3; 10 nucleotides agree with TRBD1. The sequences come from blood, collected after dendritic cell vaccination. The CDR3 protein is CASSDGQGADTQYF. CDR3 DNA sequence: TGTGCCAGCAGTGACGGACAGGGGGCAGATACGCAGTATTTT.